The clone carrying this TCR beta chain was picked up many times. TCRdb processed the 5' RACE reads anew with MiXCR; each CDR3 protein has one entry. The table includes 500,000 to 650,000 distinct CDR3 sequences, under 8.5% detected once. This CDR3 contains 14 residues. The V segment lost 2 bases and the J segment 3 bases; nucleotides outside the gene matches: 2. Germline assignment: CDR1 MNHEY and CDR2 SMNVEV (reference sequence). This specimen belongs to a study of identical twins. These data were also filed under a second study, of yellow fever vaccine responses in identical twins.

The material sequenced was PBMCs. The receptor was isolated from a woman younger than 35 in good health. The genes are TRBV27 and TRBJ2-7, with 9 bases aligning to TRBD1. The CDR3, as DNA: TGTGCCAGCAGTTTAGGGACAGGGTTCTACGAGCAGTACTTC. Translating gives CASSLGTGFYEQYF.